These 14 T cell receptor beta chains were sequenced from one sample in a study of shared clonotypes between healthy human individuals. Sequencing used immunoSEQ multiplex PCR; TCRdb keeps in-frame clones, though not all of them. This table has millions of clones, around nine tenths appearing once. Source material: naive CD4+ T cells sorted from blood. Documented subset: CD45RA+ positively selected. Source of these receptors: a young man in good health.

This chain connects TRBV7-8 to TRBJ1-2; 7 bases agree with TRBD1. The germline gives CDR1 SGHVS, CDR2 FQNEAQ. V lost 6 bases, J lost 7 bases, and 8 bases stayed unmatched. The CDR3 spans 13 residues. The CDR3 reads CASSQKGASGYTF. CDR3 DNA: TGTGCCAGCAGTCAAAAGGGGGCGAGTGGCTACACCTTC.

This chain joins TRBV5-1 and TRBJ2-7, with D unclear. The CDR3 length is 14 residues. V was pared by 2 bases and J by 2 bases, with 11 bases between. CDR1 SGHRS and CDR2 YFSETQ come from the germline V gene. CDR3 coding DNA: TGCGCCAGCAGCTTCTTCGCGGAAGCCTACGAGCAGTACTTC. This sequence encodes CASSFFAEAYEQYF.

The chain combines TRBV18 with TRBJ2-1; D not resolved. The V end lost 2 bases, the J end lost 2 bases, and 10 bases lay between the germline ends. The CDR3 extends over 15 amino acids. Per the germline V gene, CDR1 is KGHSH and CDR2 is LQKENI. The CDR3 nucleotides are TGTGCCAGCTCACCAAGACCTCGGACCTACAATGAGCAGTTCTTC. Translating it yields CASSPRPRTYNEQFF.

The chain couples TRBV7-2 to TRBJ2-3, with D possibly being TRBD2 (7 bases). CDR1 and CDR2 from the germline V gene are SGHTA and FQGNSA. Trimming pared 5 bases from V and 1 base from J, leaving 22 bases between. This CDR3 comprises 18 residues. The CDR3 loop is CASSRRGGAFGGTDTQYF. The CDR3 nucleotides read TGTGCCAGCAGCCGAAGAGGGGGGGCCTTCGGCGGCACAGATACGCAGTATTTT.

This sequence joins TRBV21-1 and TRBJ1-5. TRBV21-1 is tagged as a pseudogene. This CDR3 contains 14 residues. The CDR3 protein is CASRMERAHQPQHF. The CDR3 DNA sequence: TGTGCCAGCAGAATGGAAAGGGCCCATCAGCCCCAGCATTTT.

This rearrangement joins TRBV6-5 to TRBJ2-7; no definite D call. The CDR3 loop spans 14 amino acids. Trimming removed 0 bases at V and 3 bases at J, with 9 bases between. Germline values: CDR1 MNHEY, CDR2 SVGAGI. CDR3 amino acids: CASSYSGKDYEQYF. The CDR3 DNA follows: TGTGCCAGCAGTTACTCAGGGAAAGACTACGAGCAGTACTTC.

The chain joins TRBV4-1 to TRBJ1-4; perhaps TRBD1 as D (5 bases). Trimming took off 2 bases at V and 3 bases at J, with 10 bases between the two ends. This CDR3 has 15 amino acids. CDR1 MGHRA and CDR2 YSYEKL come from the germline V gene. This chain's CDR3 is CASSQKRDPNEKLFF. CDR3 DNA: TGCGCCAGCAGCCAAAAAAGGGACCCTAATGAAAAACTGTTTTTT.

Points on this clone: The sample holds other DNA sequences that translate to the same CDR3. The chain recombines TRBV6-6 with TRBJ2-7; D unclear. CDR3 length: 13 amino acids. Trimming took off 3 bases at V and 3 bases at J, with 9 bases between the two ends. Germline CDR1 MNHNY, CDR2 SVGAGI (reference sequence). The CDR3 DNA is TGTGCCAGCAGTTATTCCGACAACTACGAGCAGTACTTC. This codes for CASSYSDNYEQYF.

The V gene is TRBV5-5, the J gene TRBJ2-7; D unclear. This CDR3 contains 10 residues. Per the germline V gene, CDR1 is SGHKS and CDR2 is YYEKEE (reference sequence). Trimming pared 9 bases from V and 6 bases from J, leaving 10 bases between. The chain's CDR3 is CATYVGEQYF. DNA for the CDR3: TGTGCCACGTACGTTGGCGAGCAGTACTTC.

This clone has just one count. The genes are TRBV7-3 and TRBJ1-1; D is perhaps TRBD1 (5 bases). The germline CDR1 and CDR2 sequences are SGHTA and FQGTGA. Deletions cut 3 bases from V and 3 bases from J, with 11 bases between. The CDR3 totals 14 residues. CDR3 sequence reads: CASSLYGADTEAFF. DNA for the CDR3: TGTGCCAGCAGCTTGTACGGGGCCGACACTGAAGCTTTCTTT.

The rearrangement links TRBV2 to TRBJ1-1; D is ambiguous. Looked up from germline, CDR1 is SNHLY and CDR2 is FYNNEI. The CDR3 spans 15 residues. The ends were cut back, 9 bases at V and 7 bases at J, with 24 bases in the middle. CDR3 amino acids: CARDARTPGGREAFF. The CDR3 DNA reads as TGTGCCAGGGACGCTCGCACCCCGGGAGGACGTGAAGCTTTCTTT.

The genes are TRBV29-1 and TRBJ2-3, with D unresolved. V was clipped by 7 bases and J by 6 bases, with 17 bases between them. This CDR3 contains 13 residues. CDR1 SQVTM and CDR2 ANQGSEA come from the germline V gene. In nucleotides, the CDR3 is TGCAGCGGGACCCCGCCAGGCCCTGATACGCAGTATTTT. The encoded protein is CSGTPPGPDTQYF.

The gene calls are TRBV7-6 and TRBJ2-1; no clear D gene. The CDR3 runs 16 residues. Looked up from germline, CDR1 is SGHVS and CDR2 is FNYEAQ. Trimming shortened V by 4 bases and J by 0 bases, and 13 bases separated the two germline ends. CDR3 in amino acids: CASSSLSWSSYNEQFF. The DNA of the CDR3 is TGTGCCAGCAGCTCATTATCTTGGAGCTCCTACAATGAGCAGTTCTTC.

The V call is TRBV27, the J call TRBJ2-1; either TRBD1 or TRBD2 may fit D (5 bases each). The V end was cut by 6 bases, the J end by 3 bases, with 12 bases between. The CDR3 totals 14 residues. CDR1 MNHEY and CDR2 SMNVEV come from the germline V gene (reference sequence). CDR3 in amino acids: CASSPGRFYNEQFF. CDR3 coding DNA: TGTGCCAGCAGCCCGGGGCGGTTCTACAATGAGCAGTTCTTC.